This T cell receptor beta chain was obtained from a study of cytomegalovirus exposure and HLA in healthy donors. The wider study: A prior analysis found about 120 million unique TCR beta sequences from 150 million to 200 million T cells.

The CDR3 is 15 residues long. In germline, CDR1 is SGHTA, CDR2 FQGNSA. The V gene end was trimmed by 8 bases and the J gene end by 9 bases; junction bases not matched to a gene: 14. Regarding the study as a whole: Most sequenced TCRs were rare (though some public TCRs occurred in many donors).

A word on this clone: As yet, its antigen is unknown.

PCR amplification relied on 60 Vbeta primers (plus 13 Jbeta primers). Sequencing used immunoSEQ multiplex PCR; TCRdb keeps in-frame clones, though not all of them. Of 150,000 to 200,000 clones listed, 83% are singletons. The TCR comes from a man aged 45 to 65 in good health and CMV-seropositive. Sequencing was done on a sample of PBMCs. This chain connects TRBV7-2 to TRBJ2-1; 9 bases line up with TRBD2. CDR3 loop: CASAPGGTSSGEQFF. The CDR3 DNA sequence: TGTGCCAGCGCCCCCGGGGGGACTAGCTCGGGTGAGCAGTTCTTC.